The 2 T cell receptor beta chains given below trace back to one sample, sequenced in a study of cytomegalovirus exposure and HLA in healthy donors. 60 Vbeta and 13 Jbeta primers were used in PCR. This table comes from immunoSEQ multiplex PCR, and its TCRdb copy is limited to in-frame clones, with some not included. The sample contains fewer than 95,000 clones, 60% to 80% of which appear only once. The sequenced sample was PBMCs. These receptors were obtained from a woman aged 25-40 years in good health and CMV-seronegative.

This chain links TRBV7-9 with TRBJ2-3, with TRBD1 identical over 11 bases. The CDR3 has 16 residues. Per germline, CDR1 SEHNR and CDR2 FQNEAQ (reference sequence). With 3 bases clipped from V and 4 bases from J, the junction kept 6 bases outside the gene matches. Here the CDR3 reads CASSFRDRGLADTQYF. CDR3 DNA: TGTGCCAGCAGCTTCCGGGACAGGGGGTTGGCAGATACGCAGTATTTT. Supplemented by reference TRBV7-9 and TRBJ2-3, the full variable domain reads DTGVSQNPRHKITKRGQNVTFRCDPISEHNRLYWYRQTLGQGPEFLTYFQNEAQLEKSRLLSDRFSAERPKGSFSTLEIQRTEQGDSAMYLCASSFRDRGLADTQYFGPGTRLTVL.

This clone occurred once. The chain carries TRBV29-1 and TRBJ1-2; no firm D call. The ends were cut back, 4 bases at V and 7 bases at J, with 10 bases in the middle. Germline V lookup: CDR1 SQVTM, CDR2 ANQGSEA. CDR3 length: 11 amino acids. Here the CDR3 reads CSVAGQSGYTF. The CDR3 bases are TGCAGCGTTGCAGGCCAGAGTGGCTACACCTTC.